The TCR beta chain described here comes from a study of shared clonotypes between healthy human individuals. Repertoires were generated with immunoSEQ multiplex PCR, while TCRdb's copy carries only in-frame clones and drops some. The sample includes about 680,000 clones, under 95% of them seen just once. Naive CD8 isolation took CD45RO-negative cells positively selected for CCR7 and excluded terminally differentiated effector memory CD45RA+ cells. The CDR3 is 11 amino acids. The chain joins TRBV21-1 to TRBJ2-1; TRBD1 is the table's D call, not checked against the DNA. TRBV21-1 is designated a pseudogene. This clonotype was sampled from a man younger than 45 in good health. The sequencing sample was made of naive CD8+ T cells sorted from blood. The CDR3 loop is CATGLYNEQFF. CDR3 nucleotide sequence: TGTGCCACAGGTCTCTACAATGAGCAGTTCTTC.